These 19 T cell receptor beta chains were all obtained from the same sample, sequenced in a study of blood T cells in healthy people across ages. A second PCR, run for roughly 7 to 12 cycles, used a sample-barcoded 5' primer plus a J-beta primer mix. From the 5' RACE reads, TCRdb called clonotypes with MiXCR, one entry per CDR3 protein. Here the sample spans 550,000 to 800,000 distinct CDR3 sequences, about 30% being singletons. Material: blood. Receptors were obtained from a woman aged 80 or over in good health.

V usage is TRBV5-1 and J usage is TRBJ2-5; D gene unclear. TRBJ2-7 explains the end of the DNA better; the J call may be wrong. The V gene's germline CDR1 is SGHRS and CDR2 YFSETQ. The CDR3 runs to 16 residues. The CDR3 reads CASSLRPADSSYEQYF. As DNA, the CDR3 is TGCGCCAGCAGCTTGCGCCCGGCGGATAGCTCCTACGAGCAGTACTTC.

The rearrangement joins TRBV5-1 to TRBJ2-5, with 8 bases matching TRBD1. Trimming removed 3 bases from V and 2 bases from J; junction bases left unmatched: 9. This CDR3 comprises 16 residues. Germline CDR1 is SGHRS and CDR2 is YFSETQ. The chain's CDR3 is CASSSGTGPPQETQYF. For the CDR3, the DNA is TGCGCCAGCAGCTCGGGGACAGGCCCTCCTCAAGAGACCCAGTACTTC. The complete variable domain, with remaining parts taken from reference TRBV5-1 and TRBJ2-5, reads KAGVTQTPRYLIKTRGQQVTLSCSPISGHRSVSWYQQTPGQGLQFLFEYFSETQRNKGNFPGRFSGRQFSNSRSEMNVSTLELGDSALYLCASSSGTGPPQETQYFGPGTRLLVL.

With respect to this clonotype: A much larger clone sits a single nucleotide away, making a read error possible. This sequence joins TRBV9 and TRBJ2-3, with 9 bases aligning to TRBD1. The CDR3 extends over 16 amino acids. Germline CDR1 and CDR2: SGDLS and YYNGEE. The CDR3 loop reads CANSVATGGVTDTQYF. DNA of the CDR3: TGTGCCAACAGCGTAGCTACAGGGGGCGTTACAGATACGCAGTATTTT.

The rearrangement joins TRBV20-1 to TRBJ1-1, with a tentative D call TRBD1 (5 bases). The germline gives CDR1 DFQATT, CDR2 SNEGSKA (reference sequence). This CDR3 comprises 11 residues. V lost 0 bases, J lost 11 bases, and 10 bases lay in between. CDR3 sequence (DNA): TGCAGTGCTAGAGATCGGGGACGGGCTTTCTTT. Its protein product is CSARDRGRAFF.

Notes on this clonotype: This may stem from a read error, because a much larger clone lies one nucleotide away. The CDR3 DNA follows: TGTGTCAGCAGTCAGCAGCCGGACGATGAAAAACTGTTTTTT. This gives the protein CVSSQQPDDEKLFF. The rearrangement uses TRBV4-2 and TRBJ1-4; unclear D gene. This CDR3 is built from 14 residues. Germline V gene sequence: CDR1 LGHNA, CDR2 YNFKEQ.

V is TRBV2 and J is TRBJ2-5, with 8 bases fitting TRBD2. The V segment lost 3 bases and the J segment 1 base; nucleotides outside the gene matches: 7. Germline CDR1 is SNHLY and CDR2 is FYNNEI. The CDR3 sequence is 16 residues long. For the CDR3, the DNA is TGTGCCAGCAGTGACGGGGGGGGCCGCATCCAAGAGACCCAGTACTTC. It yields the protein CASSDGGGRIQETQYF.

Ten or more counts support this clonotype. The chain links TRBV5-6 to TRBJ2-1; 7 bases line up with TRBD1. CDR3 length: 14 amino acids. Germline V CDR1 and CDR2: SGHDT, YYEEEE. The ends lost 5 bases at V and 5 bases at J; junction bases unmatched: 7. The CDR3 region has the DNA TGTGCCAGCAGTTCCCTTGACAGGGACAATGAGCAGTTCTTC. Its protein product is CASSSLDRDNEQFF.

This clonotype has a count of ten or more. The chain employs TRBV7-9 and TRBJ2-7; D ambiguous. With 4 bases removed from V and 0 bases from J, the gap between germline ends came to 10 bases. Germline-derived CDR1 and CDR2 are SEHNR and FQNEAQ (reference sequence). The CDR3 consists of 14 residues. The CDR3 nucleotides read TGTGCCAGCAGCTCAGCCGGAAGCTCCTACGAGCAGTACTTC. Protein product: CASSSAGSSYEQYF.

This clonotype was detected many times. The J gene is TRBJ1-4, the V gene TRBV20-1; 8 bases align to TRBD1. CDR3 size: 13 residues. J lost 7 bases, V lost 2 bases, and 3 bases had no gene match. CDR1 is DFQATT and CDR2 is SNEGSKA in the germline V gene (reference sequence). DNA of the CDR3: TGCAGTGCTAGACCAACAGGGGGTGAAAAACTGTTTTTT. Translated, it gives CSARPTGGEKLFF.

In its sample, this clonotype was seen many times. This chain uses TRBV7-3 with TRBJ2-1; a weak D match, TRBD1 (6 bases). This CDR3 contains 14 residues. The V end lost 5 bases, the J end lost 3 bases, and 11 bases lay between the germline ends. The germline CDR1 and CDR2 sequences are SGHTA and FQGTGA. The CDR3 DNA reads TGTGCCAGCAGCCGGGACACGAACTACAATGAGCAGTTCTTC. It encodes CASSRDTNYNEQFF.

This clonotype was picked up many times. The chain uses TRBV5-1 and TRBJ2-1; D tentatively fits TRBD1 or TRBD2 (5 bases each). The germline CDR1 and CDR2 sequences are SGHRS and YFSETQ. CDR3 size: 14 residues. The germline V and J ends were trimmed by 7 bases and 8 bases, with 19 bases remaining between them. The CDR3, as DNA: TGCGCCAGCCGCCCGGGACCGATGGGGGATGAGCAGTTCTTC. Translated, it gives CASRPGPMGDEQFF.

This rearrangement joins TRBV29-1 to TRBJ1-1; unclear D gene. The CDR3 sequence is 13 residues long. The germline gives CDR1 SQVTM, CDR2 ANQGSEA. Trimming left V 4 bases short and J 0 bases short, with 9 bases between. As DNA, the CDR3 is TGCAGCGTTGCCCCGCGGATGAACACTGAAGCTTTCTTT. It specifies CSVAPRMNTEAFF.

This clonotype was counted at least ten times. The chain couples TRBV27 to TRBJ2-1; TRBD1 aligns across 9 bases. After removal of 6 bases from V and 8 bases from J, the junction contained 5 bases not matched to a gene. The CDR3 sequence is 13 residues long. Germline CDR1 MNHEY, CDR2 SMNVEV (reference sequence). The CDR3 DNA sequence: TGTGCCAGCAGGGGGACAGGGAGTGATGAGCAGTTCTTC. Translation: CASRGTGSDEQFF.

CDR3 in DNA: TGCAGTGCCGAGGGACAGGGGGCGAGTTTGGGCTACACCTTC. This encodes CSAEGQGASLGYTF. The genes are TRBV20-1 and TRBJ1-2; 12 nucleotides align to TRBD1. This CDR3 spans 14 amino acids. Germline V lookup: CDR1 DFQATT, CDR2 SNEGSKA (reference sequence). After removal of 6 bases from V and 8 bases from J, the junction contained 10 bases not matched to a gene.

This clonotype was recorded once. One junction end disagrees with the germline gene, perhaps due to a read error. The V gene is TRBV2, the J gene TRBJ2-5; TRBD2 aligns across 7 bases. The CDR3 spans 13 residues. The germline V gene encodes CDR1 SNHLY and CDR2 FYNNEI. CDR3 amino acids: CASSGMREGTQYF. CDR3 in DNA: TGCGCCAGCAGTGGAATGAGGGAGGGGACCCAGTACTTC.

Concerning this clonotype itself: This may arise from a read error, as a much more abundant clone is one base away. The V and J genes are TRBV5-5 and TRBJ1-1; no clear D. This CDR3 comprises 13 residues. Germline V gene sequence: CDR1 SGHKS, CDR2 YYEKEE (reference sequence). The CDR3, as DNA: TGTGCCAGCCGCTTGGGGAGCGGAGTTGGAGCTTTCTTT. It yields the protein CASRLGSGVGAFF.

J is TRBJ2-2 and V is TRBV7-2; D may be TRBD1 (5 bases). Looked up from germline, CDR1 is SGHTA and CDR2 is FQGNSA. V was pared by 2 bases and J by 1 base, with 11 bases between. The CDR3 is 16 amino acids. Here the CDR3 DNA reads TGTGCCAGCAGCTTACATCGGCAGGGGAACACCGGGGAGCTGTTTTTT. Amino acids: CASSLHRQGNTGELFF.

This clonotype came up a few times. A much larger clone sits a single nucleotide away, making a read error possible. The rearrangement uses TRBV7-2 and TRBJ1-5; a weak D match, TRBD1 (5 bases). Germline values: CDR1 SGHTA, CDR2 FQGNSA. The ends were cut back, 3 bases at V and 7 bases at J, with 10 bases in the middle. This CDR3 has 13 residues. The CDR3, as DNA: TGTGCCAGCAGCTTCGGATGGGGGCAGCCCCAGCATTTT. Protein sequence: CASSFGWGQPQHF.

Written as DNA, the CDR3 is TGTGCCAGCAGCTTAGTTAGCCCCCGCGCCGATGGCTACACCTTC. Its translation is CASSLVSPRADGYTF. V gene TRBV7-2 combines with J gene TRBJ1-2; D is uncertain. Trimming left V 1 base short and J 6 bases short, with 15 bases between. The CDR3 totals 15 residues. Germline CDR1 reads SGHTA; CDR2 reads FQGNSA.